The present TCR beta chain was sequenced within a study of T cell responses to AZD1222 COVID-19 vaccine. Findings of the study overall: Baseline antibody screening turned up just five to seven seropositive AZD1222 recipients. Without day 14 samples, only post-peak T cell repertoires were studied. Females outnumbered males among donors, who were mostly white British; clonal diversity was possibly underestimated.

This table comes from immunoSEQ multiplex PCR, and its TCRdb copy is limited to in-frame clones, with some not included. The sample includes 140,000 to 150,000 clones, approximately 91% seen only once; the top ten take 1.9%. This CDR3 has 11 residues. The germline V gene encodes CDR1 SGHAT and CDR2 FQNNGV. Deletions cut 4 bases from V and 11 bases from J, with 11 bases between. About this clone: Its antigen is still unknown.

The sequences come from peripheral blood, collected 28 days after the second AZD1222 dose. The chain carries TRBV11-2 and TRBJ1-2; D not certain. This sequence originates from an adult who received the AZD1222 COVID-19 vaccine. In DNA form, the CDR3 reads TGTGCCAGCAGCTCGGCCAGAGGGTACACCTTC. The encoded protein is CASSSARGYTF. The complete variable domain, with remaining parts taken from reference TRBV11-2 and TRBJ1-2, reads EAGVAQSPRYKIIEKRQSVAFWCNPISGHATLYWYQQILGQGPKLLIQFQNNGVVDDSQLPKDRFSAERLKGVDSTLKIQPAKLEDSAVYLCASSSARGYTFGSGTRLTVV.